The 27 T cell receptor beta chains below come from one sample, sequenced in a study of shared clonotypes between healthy human individuals. Produced via immunoSEQ multiplex PCR; TCRdb's table is partial and in-frame only. In the table there are 800,000 to 1,200,000 clones, 75% to 85% of which are singletons. The specimen sequenced was memory CD4+ T cells from PBMCs. The subset: CD45RA-negative fraction. The receptor set was obtained from a man aged 18 to 30 in good health. Some clones in this sample may be carry-over from other donors' samples.

The CDR3 reads CASRGPNSNEQFF. CDR3 coding DNA: TGCGCCAGCAGGGGACCGAACTCCAATGAGCAGTTCTTC. The rearrangement joins TRBV10-1 to TRBJ2-1, with D perhaps given as TRBD1 or TRBD2 (5 bases each). Per germline, CDR1 WNHNN and CDR2 SYGVQD (reference sequence). Deletions cut 6 bases from V and 6 bases from J, with 12 bases between. CDR3 size: 13 residues.

On this clone: Other DNA sequences within the sample encode an identical CDR3. The rearrangement links TRBV5-1 to TRBJ2-2; D is possibly TRBD2 (6 bases). The CDR3 runs 14 residues. Between the trimmed V and J ends, which lost 4 bases and 1 base, there was a span of 8 bases. Germline V lookup: CDR1 SGHRS, CDR2 YFSETQ. In DNA, the CDR3 is TGCGCCAGCAGCCAGGGACTGAACACCGGGGAGCTGTTTTTT. This translates into CASSQGLNTGELFF.

The chain links TRBV6-5 to TRBJ2-2; D is uncertain. This CDR3 has 14 residues. CDR1 is MNHEY and CDR2 is SVGAGI in the germline V gene. Deletions cut 7 bases from V and 2 bases from J, with 11 bases between. The CDR3: CASKKQTNTGELFF. CDR3 bases: TGTGCCAGCAAAAAACAGACAAACACCGGGGAGCTGTTTTTT.

This clone came up a few times. The chain combines TRBV6-1 with TRBJ2-7; tentatively, D is TRBD1 or TRBD2 (6 bases each). This CDR3 comprises 15 residues. Germline CDR1 MNHNS, CDR2 SASEGT. V was cut by 1 base and J by 4 bases, with 14 bases left in between. The CDR3 nucleotides are TGTGCCAGCAGTGAAGTCGAGGAAGGGGGGTACGAGCAGTACTTC. Translation: CASSEVEEGGYEQYF.

The J gene is TRBJ2-3, the V gene TRBV5-1; no definite D call. Germline V CDR1 and CDR2: SGHRS, YFSETQ. This CDR3 contains 16 residues. Trimming removed 1 base from V and 0 bases from J, with 12 bases in between. The CDR3 is CASSLYLQRSTDTQYF. The CDR3 DNA reads TGCGCCAGCAGCTTGTATCTACAAAGGAGCACAGATACGCAGTATTTT.

A note on this clone: This specimen includes other DNA sequences encoding the same CDR3. The chain uses TRBV28 and TRBJ1-2; no firm D call. Germline CDR1 and CDR2: MDHEN and SYDVKM. V dropped 3 bases and J dropped 3 bases, with 2 bases sitting between them. This CDR3 is built from 11 residues. The CDR3 sequence is CASSLDYGYTF. The DNA for the CDR3 is TGTGCCAGCAGTTTGGACTATGGCTACACCTTC.

This clone was counted a single time. The chain links TRBV7-9 to TRBJ2-1; 8 bases map to TRBD2. Germline V gene sequence: CDR1 SEHNR, CDR2 FQNEAQ (reference sequence). The CDR3 totals 15 residues. V lost 4 bases to trimming and J lost 9 bases; unmatched junction nucleotides: 11. CDR3 sequence reads: CASSSSGSGKGEQFF. The CDR3 nucleotides read TGTGCCAGCAGCTCCTCAGGTAGCGGGAAGGGTGAGCAGTTCTTC.

The chain uses TRBV5-6 and TRBJ2-5; D not resolved. Germline CDR1 SGHDT, CDR2 YYEEEE. V was cut by 0 bases and J by 2 bases, with 8 bases left in between. The CDR3 is made up of 14 amino acids. This chain's CDR3 is CASSLGATQETQYF. The CDR3 bases are TGTGCCAGCAGCTTGGGGGCAACACAAGAGACCCAGTACTTC.

The chain recombines TRBV2 with TRBJ1-4; no firm D call. Looked up from germline, CDR1 is SNHLY and CDR2 is FYNNEI. V was shortened by 2 bases and J by 4 bases, with 8 bases between the two germline ends. The CDR3 has 14 amino acids. CDR3 sequence (DNA): TGTGCCAGCAGTGAAACCGCGATTAATGAAAAACTGTTTTTT. Protein product: CASSETAINEKLFF.

This sequence joins TRBV19 and TRBJ2-7; unclear D gene. There are 14 residues in the CDR3. Germline V gives CDR1 LNHDA, CDR2 SQIVND (reference sequence). V was cut by 2 bases and J by 3 bases, with 11 bases left in between. For the CDR3, the DNA is TGTGCCAGTAGTATAAAAGGTCAGAGCTACGAGCAGTACTTC. Its protein is CASSIKGQSYEQYF.

This clone appeared a single time. The chain couples TRBV2 to TRBJ2-6; D not certain. V lost 9 bases and J 0 bases, leaving 9 bases between the germline ends. The CDR3 contains 14 residues. CDR1 SNHLY and CDR2 FYNNEI come from the germline V gene. CDR3 in amino acids: CASRTASGANVLTF. The DNA for the CDR3 is TGTGCCAGTAGAACAGCCTCTGGGGCCAACGTCCTGACTTTC.

As regards this clone: Additional DNA sequences in this sample encode the identical CDR3. This rearrangement joins TRBV7-9 to TRBJ1-5; D not resolved. Germline CDR1 reads SEHNR; CDR2 reads FQNEAQ (reference sequence). The CDR3 sequence is 12 residues long. V was trimmed by 2 bases and J by 4 bases, leaving 3 bases between them. The CDR3 nucleotides read TGTGCCAGCAGCTTACCAAATCAGCCCCAGCATTTT. Amino acids: CASSLPNQPQHF.

About this clone itself: Because the CDR3's place on the DNA is in doubt, the DNA is left out and the CDR3 is given as listed by TCRdb. The V call is TRBV6-1, the J call TRBJ1-1. Germline V lookup: CDR1 MNHNS, CDR2 SASEGT. Ends included, the CDR3 has 15 residues. CDR3 residues: CASSEMKVWATGSFF.

This chain connects TRBV19 to TRBJ1-2; D is unresolved. The V end lost 5 bases, the J end lost 7 bases, and 20 bases lay between the germline ends. Per germline, CDR1 LNHDA and CDR2 SQIVND (reference sequence). The length of the CDR3 is 15 residues. CDR3: CASSSLDGRLFGYTF. As DNA, the CDR3 is TGTGCCAGTAGTTCCCTGGACGGCCGCCTTTTTGGCTACACCTTC.

The genes are TRBV7-6 and TRBJ2-5; D call uncertain. Germline lookup yields CDR1 SGHVS and CDR2 FNYEAQ. Trimming removed 0 bases at V and 4 bases at J, with 3 bases between. The length of the CDR3 is 12 residues. Written as DNA, the CDR3 is TGTGCCAGCAGCTTAGCCTCAGAGACCCAGTACTTC. Its protein is CASSLASETQYF.

This sequence joins TRBV19 and TRBJ1-1; 7 nucleotides match TRBD1. Trimming removed 0 bases from V and 4 bases from J; junction bases left unmatched: 8. The length of the CDR3 is 16 residues. Germline loops: CDR1 LNHDA, CDR2 SQIVND (reference sequence). The CDR3 bases are TGTGCCAGTAGTATAGACGGCGGGCAGGGGGGCACTGAAGCTTTCTTT. Amino acid sequence: CASSIDGGQGGTEAFF.

V and J are TRBV7-2 and TRBJ2-1, with 11 bases aligning to TRBD2. The V gene end was trimmed by 5 bases and the J gene end by 4 bases; junction bases not matched to a gene: 7. CDR3 length: 16 amino acids. Per the germline V gene, CDR1 is SGHTA and CDR2 is FQGNSA. CDR3 bases: TGTGCCAGCAGCCACGCCGGGACTAGCGGATACAATGAGCAGTTCTTC. This encodes CASSHAGTSGYNEQFF. The full variable domain, completed using reference TRBV7-2 and TRBJ2-1, is GAGVSQSPSNKVTEKGKDVELRCDPISGHTALYWYRQSLGQGLEFLIYFQGNSAPDKSGLPSDRFSAERTGGSVSTLTIQRTQQEDSAVYLCASSHAGTSGYNEQFFGPGTRLTVL.

The rearrangement uses TRBV28 and TRBJ2-2; D gene unclear. V lost 6 bases and J 4 bases, leaving 12 bases between the germline ends. Germline loops: CDR1 MDHEN, CDR2 SYDVKM. The CDR3 consists of 14 residues. Here the CDR3 DNA reads TGTGCCAGCAGACCCCAGGCCGGCACCGGGGAGCTGTTTTTT. Amino acid sequence: CASRPQAGTGELFF.

The chain employs TRBV30 and TRBJ2-5, with a tentative D call TRBD2 (5 bases). This CDR3 region has 11 residues. V was cut by 1 base and J by 7 bases, with 7 bases left in between. Per germline, CDR1 GTSNPN and CDR2 SVGIG (reference sequence). CDR3 DNA: TGTGCCTGGAGTGGCGGGCGGACCCAGTACTTC. Its translation is CAWSGGRTQYF.

This clone was seen ten or more times. The chain is built from TRBV5-4 and TRBJ1-6; 8 positions match TRBD1. The junction had 6 bases not matched to a gene; V was cut back by 3 bases and J by 7 bases. Germline V CDR1 and CDR2: SGHNT, YYREEE (reference sequence). This CDR3 region has 15 residues. The chain's CDR3 is CASSYRTGPNSPLHF. The CDR3 nucleotides read TGTGCCAGCAGCTACCGGACAGGGCCCAATTCACCCCTCCACTTT. Drawing the rest from reference TRBV5-4 and TRBJ1-6, the complete variable domain is ETGVTQSPTHLIKTRGQQVTLRCSSQSGHNTVSWYQQALGQGPQFIFQYYREEENGRGNFPPRFSGLQFPNYSSELNVNALELDDSALYLCASSYRTGPNSPLHFGNGTRLTVT.

CDR3 coding DNA: TGTGCCAGCAGTGGACGACTAGCGGGAGGGCCCGAGCAGTACTTC. Translation: CASSGRLAGGPEQYF. The J gene is TRBJ2-7, the V gene TRBV6-1; TRBD2 aligns across 14 bases. Germline assignment: CDR1 MNHNS and CDR2 SASEGT. The CDR3 extends over 15 amino acids. With V trimmed by 4 bases and J by 6 bases, 5 bases remained unmatched.

As regards this clone: A single base separates this from a much larger clone, so it may be a read error. Other DNA sequences from this sample encode an identical CDR3 as well. The chain links TRBV6-5 to TRBJ1-5; perhaps TRBD1 as D (5 bases). Germline CDR1 is MNHEY and CDR2 is SVGAGI. The CDR3 extends over 15 amino acids. V dropped 0 bases and J dropped 0 bases, with 6 bases sitting between them. The CDR3 region is CASSYSGASNQPQHF. DNA for the CDR3: TGTGCCAGCAGTTACTCAGGGGCTAGCAATCAGCCCCAGCATTTT.

The rearrangement links TRBV25-1 to TRBJ1-2; D gene ambiguous. V shed 2 bases and J shed 8 bases, with 12 bases lying between them. The length of the CDR3 is 13 residues. CDR1 is MGHDK, CDR2 SYGVNS, per germline. The CDR3 sequence: CASSERAAWGYTF. The CDR3 coding sequence is TGTGCCAGCAGTGAACGGGCAGCGTGGGGCTACACCTTC.

The chain carries TRBV9 and TRBJ2-3; 7 positions agree with TRBD1. J was trimmed by 3 bases and V by 5 bases; bases with no gene match: 3. This CDR3 contains 13 residues. Looked up from germline, CDR1 is SGDLS and CDR2 is YYNGEE. CDR3 coding DNA: TGTGCCAGCAGGGCAGGGGGAACAGATACGCAGTATTTT. Translated: CASRAGGTDTQYF.

The chain joins TRBV6-1 to TRBJ1-2; D is perhaps TRBD1 (6 bases). The germline CDR1 and CDR2 sequences are MNHNS and SASEGT. CDR3 length: 15 residues. V was clipped by 6 bases and J by 0 bases, with 14 bases between them. The CDR3 region has the DNA TGTGCCAGCAGCGTTGACAGGAGCCCTAACTATGGCTACACCTTC. It is translated as CASSVDRSPNYGYTF.

The chain uses TRBV28 and TRBJ1-1, with D possibly TRBD1 on 6 matching bases. This CDR3 spans 14 amino acids. Trimming took 5 bases from V and 3 from J, leaving 13 bases between them. Per germline, CDR1 MDHEN and CDR2 SYDVKM. The CDR3 sequence: CASSIGGADTEAFF. CDR3 DNA sequence: TGTGCCAGCAGTATCGGGGGCGCGGACACTGAAGCTTTCTTT.

This clone has more than one count but fewer than ten. Other DNA sequences within the sample encode an identical CDR3. The V call is TRBV18, the J call TRBJ1-1; no definite D call. Germline-derived CDR1 and CDR2 are KGHSH and LQKENI. This CDR3 is 14 amino acids long. With 3 bases removed from V and 1 base from J, the gap between germline ends came to 9 bases. The CDR3 DNA is TGTGCCAGCTCACCTGCGGGAAAGAACACTGAAGCTTTCTTT. This codes for CASSPAGKNTEAFF.